Listed here are 4 T cell receptor beta chains from one sample, sequenced in a study of cytotoxic CD8 clonotypes in ibrutinib-treated CLL. Sequencing was performed with immunoSEQ multiplex PCR; in TCRdb, only in-frame clones are kept and a portion is missing. Of about 140,000 clones listed, approximately 80% are singletons. The material sequenced was PBMCs, taken after 36 months of ibrutinib treatment. The receptors stem from a human donor with chronic lymphocytic leukemia.

V usage is TRBV7-6 and J usage is TRBJ2-7; 7 bases are a match to TRBD1. This CDR3 comprises 13 residues. The V and J ends lost 5 bases and 1 base, in that order; junction bases with no gene match: 2. Germline loops: CDR1 SGHVS, CDR2 FNYEAQ. The CDR3 loop reads CASSRDSSYEQYF. The CDR3 DNA reads TGTGCCAGCAGCCGGGACAGTTCCTACGAGCAGTACTTC.

This clone was detected a few times. The chain recombines TRBV15 with TRBJ1-5; TRBD1 aligns across 8 bases. J lost 3 bases, V lost 7 bases, and 5 bases had no gene match. Germline assignment: CDR1 LNHNV and CDR2 YYDKDF (reference sequence). CDR3 length: 14 residues. The CDR3 coding sequence is TGTGCCACCACCGACAGGGGCCCCAATCAGCCCCAGCATTTT. Protein sequence: CATTDRGPNQPQHF.

The gene calls are TRBV18 and TRBJ1-2; D not certain. Germline CDR1 is KGHSH and CDR2 is LQKENI. Trimming removed 2 bases from V and 5 bases from J, with 6 bases in between. The CDR3 is 12 residues long. CDR3 loop: CASSPWEYGYTF. CDR3 coding DNA: TGTGCCAGCTCACCATGGGAATATGGCTACACCTTC.

V gene TRBV7-9 combines with J gene TRBJ1-1; D not resolved. The CDR3 consists of 14 residues. Germline V gene data show CDR1 as SEHNR and CDR2 as FQNEAQ (reference sequence). V was cut by 2 bases and J by 0 bases, with 7 bases left in between. This chain's CDR3 is CASSLSYMNTEAFF. CDR3 DNA sequence: TGTGCCAGCAGCTTAAGTTATATGAACACTGAAGCTTTCTTT.